This T cell receptor (beta chain) was retrieved from a study of cytomegalovirus exposure and HLA in healthy donors. PCR used 60 Vbeta primers and 13 Jbeta primers. Assay: immunoSEQ multiplex PCR; the TCRdb copy retains only in-frame clones and omits some. The ten most abundant clones cover 3.5% to 4% of a sample with under 95,000 clones. The sample taken for sequencing was PBMCs. The origin of this receptor is a man aged 18 to 35 in good health and CMV-seropositive.

CDR3 residues: CATWTGGQPQHF. CDR3 sequence (DNA): TGTGCCACCTGGACAGGGGGTCAGCCCCAGCATTTT. The V gene is TRBV6-6, the J gene TRBJ1-5; 10 bases map to TRBD1. Trimming removed 10 bases from V and 6 bases from J; junction bases left unmatched: 3. This CDR3 region has 12 residues. Germline V lookup: CDR1 MNHNY, CDR2 SVGAGI (reference sequence).